This T cell receptor (beta chain) was sequenced during a study of blood T cell repertoires in COVID-19. Background on the study: The United States, Italy and Spain were the sources of the acute and convalescent COVID-19 samples.

Only in-frame clones appear in the TCRdb table, and some are missing; sequencing was by immunoSEQ multiplex PCR. The data hold roughly 60,000 clones, with around nine tenths observed a single time. J was trimmed by 6 bases and V by 5 bases; bases with no gene match: 4. Looked up from germline, CDR1 is SNHLY and CDR2 is FYNNEI. The CDR3 runs to 14 residues. The chain joins TRBV2 to TRBJ1-6; 7 nucleotides match TRBD1. This TCR was recovered from a man in his 70s with acute or convalescent COVID-19. Input material: peripheral blood. The CDR3 DNA follows: TGTGCCAGCAGTCGGGACAGTTTTAATTCACCCCTCCACTTT. This gives the protein CASSRDSFNSPLHF.